These 6 T cell receptor beta chains were all obtained from the same sample, sequenced in a study of PD-L1 blockade in urothelial cancer. Clones were read by immunoSEQ multiplex PCR, and TCRdb kept only the in-frame ones, dropping some. The sample contains about 56,000 clones, just over 85% of which appear only once. The source was PBMCs, collected around atezolizumab (anti-PD-L1) treatment. All receptors derive from a man aged 50-59 years with urothelial cancer.

This clone has only one observation. The chain employs TRBV6-1 and TRBJ2-7; D is ambiguous. V was clipped by 1 base and J by 2 bases, with 12 bases between them. CDR1 and CDR2 (germline): MNHNS, SASEGT. The CDR3 consists of 15 residues. The CDR3 DNA follows: TGTGCCAGCAGTGAAGGATGGCAGGCCACCTACGAGCAGTACTTC. As protein: CASSEGWQATYEQYF.

This chain links TRBV30 with TRBJ2-7, with TRBD1 matching over 10 bases. The V gene's germline CDR1 is GTSNPN and CDR2 SVGIG (reference sequence). The CDR3 totals 13 residues. With V trimmed by 1 base and J by 7 bases, 4 bases remained unmatched. As DNA, the CDR3 is TGTGCCTGGAGTGGACAGGGGGCGCTTGAGCAGTACTTC. This gives the protein CAWSGQGALEQYF.

The chain recombines TRBV28 with TRBJ1-5; tentative D call: TRBD1 (6 bases). The CDR3 length is 16 residues. Germline V lookup: CDR1 MDHEN, CDR2 SYDVKM. The V end was cut by 6 bases, the J end by 3 bases, with 18 bases between. For the CDR3, the DNA is TGTGCCAGCAGCCGGCCCCGGGGGGCTTACAATCAGCCCCAGCATTTT. Protein sequence: CASSRPRGAYNQPQHF.

The chain combines TRBV30 with TRBJ2-6, with 12 bases aligning to TRBD1. Per the germline V gene, CDR1 is GTSNPN and CDR2 is SVGIG (reference sequence). Unmatched junction bases numbered 2, after V lost 0 bases and J lost 2 bases. The CDR3 extends over 17 amino acids. CDR3 protein: CAWSVGTGGPGANVLTF. The CDR3 bases are TGTGCCTGGAGTGTGGGGACAGGGGGCCCTGGGGCCAACGTCCTGACTTTC. Full variable domain (outside the CDR3, taken from reference TRBV30 and TRBJ2-6): SQTIHQWPATLVQPVGSPLSLECTVEGTSNPNLYWYRQAAGRGLQLLFYSVGIGQISSEVPQNLSASRPQDRQFILSSKKLLLSDSGFYLCAWSVGTGGPGANVLTFGAGSRLTVL.

The chain recombines TRBV30 with TRBJ2-1, with 14 bases aligning to TRBD2. From germline, CDR1 is GTSNPN and CDR2 SVGIG (reference sequence). The CDR3 totals 14 residues. V gave up 0 bases and J gave up 12 bases; unmatched junction bases: 4. CDR3: CAWSVGTSGSWQFF. The CDR3 bases are TGTGCCTGGAGTGTAGGGACTAGCGGGAGTTGGCAGTTCTTC.

The chain uses TRBV13 and TRBJ2-7; 7 bases are a match to TRBD1. CDR1 and CDR2 from the germline V gene are PRHDT and FYEKMQ (reference sequence). With V trimmed by 4 bases and J by 6 bases, 3 bases remained unmatched. The CDR3 contains 12 residues. The CDR3 nucleotides read TGTGCCAGCAGCTCGAGACAGGGCGAGCAGTACTTC. Amino acid sequence: CASSSRQGEQYF.